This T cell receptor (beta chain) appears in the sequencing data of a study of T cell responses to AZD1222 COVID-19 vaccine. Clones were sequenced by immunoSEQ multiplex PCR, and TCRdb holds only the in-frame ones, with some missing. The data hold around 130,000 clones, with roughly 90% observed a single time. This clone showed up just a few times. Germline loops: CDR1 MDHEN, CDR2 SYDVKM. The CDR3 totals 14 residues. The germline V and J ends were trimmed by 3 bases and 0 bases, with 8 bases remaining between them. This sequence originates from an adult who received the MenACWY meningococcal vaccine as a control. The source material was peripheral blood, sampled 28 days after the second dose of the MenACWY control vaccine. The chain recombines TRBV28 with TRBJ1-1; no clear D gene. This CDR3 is CASSLVRMNTEAFF. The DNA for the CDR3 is TGTGCCAGCAGTTTGGTCAGAATGAACACTGAAGCTTTCTTT. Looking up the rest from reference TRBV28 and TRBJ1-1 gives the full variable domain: DVKVTQSSRYLVKRTGEKVFLECVQDMDHENMFWYRQDPGLGLRLIYFSYDVKMKEKGDIPEGYSVSREKKERFSLILESASTNQTSMYLCASSLVRMNTEAFFGQGTRLTVV.